This T cell receptor (beta chain) was obtained from a study of T cell changes during pregnancy in multiple sclerosis. The CDR3 consists of 14 residues. Germline assignment: CDR1 MNHEY and CDR2 SVGAGI. The ends lost 6 bases at V and 8 bases at J; junction bases unmatched: 9. TCRdb's table, derived via immunoSEQ multiplex PCR, lists solely in-frame clones and lacks some. The sample shows roughly 40,000 clones, around 90% of them seen only once. V is TRBV6-5 and J is TRBJ1-4; TRBD1 aligns across 7 bases. This receptor was identified in a female donor with multiple sclerosis, enrolled in a pregnancy study. This sample comprised CD8+ T cells from peripheral blood mononuclear cells, obtained in the first trimester of pregnancy. The CDR3 sequence is CASRPQGEAEKLFF. Written as DNA, the CDR3 is TGTGCCAGCAGACCCCAGGGGGAAGCGGAAAAACTGTTTTTT.